Sequencing of this T cell receptor (beta chain) was carried out in a study of cytomegalovirus exposure and HLA in healthy donors. Study-level background: Roughly 170 million T cells yielded fewer than 120 million unique TCR beta sequences in earlier analysis.

PCR employed 60 Vbeta and 13 Jbeta primers. Generated by immunoSEQ multiplex PCR, the TCRdb table keeps only in-frame clones and is missing some. The profile shows 120,000 or so clones, roughly three quarters of them singletons. The CDR3 covers 15 residues. Germline V gene sequence: CDR1 LGHNA, CDR2 YNFKEQ. V lost 0 bases, J lost 3 bases, and 12 bases lay in between. The sample taken for sequencing was PBMCs. This clonotype was sampled from a man younger than 30 in good health and CMV-seronegative. V usage is TRBV4-2 and J usage is TRBJ2-7; no firm D call. CDR3 DNA sequence: TGTGCCAGCAGCCAAGATATATCCAGTTACTACGAGCAGTACTTC. Its translation: CASSQDISSYYEQYF.